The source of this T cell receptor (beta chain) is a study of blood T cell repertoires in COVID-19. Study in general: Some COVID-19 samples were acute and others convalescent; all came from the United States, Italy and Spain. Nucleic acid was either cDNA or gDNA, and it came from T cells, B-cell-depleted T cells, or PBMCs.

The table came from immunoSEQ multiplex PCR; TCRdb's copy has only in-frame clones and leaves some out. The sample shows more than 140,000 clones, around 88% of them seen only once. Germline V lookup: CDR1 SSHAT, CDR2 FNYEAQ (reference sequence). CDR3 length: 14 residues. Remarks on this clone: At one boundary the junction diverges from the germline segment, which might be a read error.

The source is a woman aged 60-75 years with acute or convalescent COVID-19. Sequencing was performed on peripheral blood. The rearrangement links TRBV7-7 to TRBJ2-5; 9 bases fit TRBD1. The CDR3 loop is CASSLLGTGETQYF. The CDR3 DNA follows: TGTGCTAGCAGCTTACTCGGGACAGGGGAGACCCAGTACTTC.